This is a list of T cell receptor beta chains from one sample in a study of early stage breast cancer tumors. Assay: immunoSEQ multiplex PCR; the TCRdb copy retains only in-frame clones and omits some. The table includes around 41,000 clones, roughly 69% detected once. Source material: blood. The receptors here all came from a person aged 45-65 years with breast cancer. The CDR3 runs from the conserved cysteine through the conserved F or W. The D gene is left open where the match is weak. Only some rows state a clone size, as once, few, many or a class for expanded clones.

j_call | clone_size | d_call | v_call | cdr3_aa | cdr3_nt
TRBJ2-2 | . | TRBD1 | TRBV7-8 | CASSPLGGGNTGELFF | TGTGCCAGCAGCCCTCTAGGGGGCGGGAACACCGGGGAGCTGTTTTTT
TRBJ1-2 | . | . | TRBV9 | CASSLAGGTDYYGYTF | TGTGCCAGCAGCCTCGCTGGGGGGACGGACTACTATGGCTACACCTTC
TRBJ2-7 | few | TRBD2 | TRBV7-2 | CASKREGTYEQYF | TGTGCCAGTAAGCGGGAGGGAACCTACGAGCAGTACTTC
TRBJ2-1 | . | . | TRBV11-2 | CASSQPGREQFF | TGTGCCAGCAGCCAACCGGGAAGGGAGCAGTTCTTC
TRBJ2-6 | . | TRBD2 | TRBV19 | CASSEASGSPGANVLTF | TGTGCCAGTAGTGAGGCTAGCGGGAGCCCTGGGGCCAACGTCCTGACTTTC
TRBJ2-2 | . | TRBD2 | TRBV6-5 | CASSYQAGGPGELFF | TGTGCCAGCAGTTACCAAGCGGGGGGGCCCGGGGAGCTGTTTTTT
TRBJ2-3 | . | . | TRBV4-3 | CASSQRGGLPTDTQYF | TGCGCCAGCAGCCAACGTGGGGGACTGCCCACAGATACGCAGTATTTT
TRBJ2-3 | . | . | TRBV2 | CASSGVDPRAQYF | TGTGCCAGCAGCGGGGTTGACCCGCGAGCGCAGTATTTT
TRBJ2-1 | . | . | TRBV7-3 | CASSLFSSNEQFF | TGTGCCAGCAGCTTATTTTCTAGCAATGAGCAGTTCTTC
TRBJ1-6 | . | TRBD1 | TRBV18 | CASSPPENRGNSPLHF | TGTGCCAGCTCACCACCGGAAAACAGGGGTAATTCACCCCTCCACTTT
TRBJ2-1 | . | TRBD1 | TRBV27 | CASSLSTGWGQDNEQFF | TGTGCCAGCAGTTTATCAACCGGTTGGGGACAGGACAATGAGCAGTTCTTC
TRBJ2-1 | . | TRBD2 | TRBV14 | CASSPSGSYNEQFF | TGTGCCAGCAGCCCTAGCGGCTCCTACAATGAGCAGTTCTTC
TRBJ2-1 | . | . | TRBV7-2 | CASSSPSAPSNEQFF | TGTGCCAGCAGCTCCCCTAGTGCCCCTAGCAATGAGCAGTTCTTC
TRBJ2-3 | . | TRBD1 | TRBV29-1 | CSAPGQSTDTQYF | TGCAGCGCTCCGGGACAGAGCACAGATACGCAGTATTTT
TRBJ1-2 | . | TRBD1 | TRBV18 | CASSPRTGDGYTF | TGTGCCAGCTCACCGAGGACAGGGGATGGCTACACCTTC
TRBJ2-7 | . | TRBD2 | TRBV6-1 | CASSEGTSGYEQYF | TGTGCCAGCAGTGAAGGGACTAGCGGTTACGAGCAGTACTTC
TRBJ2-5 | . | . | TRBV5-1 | CASSLGGVGQETQYF | TGCGCCAGCAGCTTGGGGGGCGTGGGTCAGGAGACCCAGTACTTC
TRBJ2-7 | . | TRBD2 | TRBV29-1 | CSVAGGPSYEQYF | TGCAGCGTTGCGGGAGGGCCCTCCTACGAGCAGTACTTC
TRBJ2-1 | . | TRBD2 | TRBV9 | CASSVGGTSGAEQFF | TGTGCCAGCAGCGTAGGAGGGACTAGCGGGGCGGAGCAGTTCTTC
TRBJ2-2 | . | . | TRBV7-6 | CASSFYSSPNTGELFF | TGTGCCAGCAGCTTTTATAGTAGCCCGAACACCGGGGAGCTGTTTTTT
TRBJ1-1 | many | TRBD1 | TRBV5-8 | CASSLNDRAYSEAFF | TGTGCCAGCAGCTTGAACGACAGGGCTTACTCTGAAGCTTTCTTT
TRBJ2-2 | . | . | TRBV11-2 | CASSLGLANTGELFF | TGTGCCAGCAGCTTAGGTCTAGCGAACACCGGGGAGCTGTTTTTT
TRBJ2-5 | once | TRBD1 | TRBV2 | CASSPDRGPQETQYF | TGTGCCAGCAGCCCGGACAGGGGACCCCAAGAGACCCAGTACTTC
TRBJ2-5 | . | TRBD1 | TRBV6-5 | CASSPGVTGFRAQYF | TGTGCCAGCAGCCCAGGGGTGACAGGGTTTCGGGCCCAGTACTTC
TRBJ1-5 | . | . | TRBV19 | CASSIEDRGGQPQHF | TGTGCCAGTAGTATAGAGGACCGGGGAGGTCAGCCCCAGCATTTT
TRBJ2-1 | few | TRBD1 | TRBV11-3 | CASSLDSPGTGNVNEQFF | TGTGCCAGCAGCTTAGACTCTCCCGGGACAGGGAATGTCAATGAGCAGTTCTTC
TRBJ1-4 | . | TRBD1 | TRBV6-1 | CASRPRQGLTEKLFF | TGTGCCAGCAGACCTCGACAGGGGTTGACTGAAAAACTGTTTTTT
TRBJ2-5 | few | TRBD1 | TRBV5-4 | CASSDKQGTGGQETQYF | TGTGCCAGCAGCGACAAACAAGGGACAGGGGGGCAAGAGACCCAGTACTTC
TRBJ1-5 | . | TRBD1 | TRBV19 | CASTLGSGGYQPQHF | TGTGCCAGTACCCTTGGGTCAGGGGGGTATCAGCCCCAGCATTTT
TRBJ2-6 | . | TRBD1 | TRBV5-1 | CASILGQGTGANVLTF | TGCGCCAGCATCCTAGGACAGGGGACTGGGGCCAACGTCCTGACTTTC
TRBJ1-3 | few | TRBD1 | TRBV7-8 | CASSPTGRSNTIYF | TGTGCCAGCAGCCCGACAGGGCGCTCAAACACCATATATTTT
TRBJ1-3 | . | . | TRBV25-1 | CASSESGGGFGNTIYF | TGTGCCAGCAGTGAATCGGGGGGAGGTTTTGGAAACACCATATATTTT
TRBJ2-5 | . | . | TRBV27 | CASSPGHLQETQYF | TGTGCCAGCAGTCCCGGACACCTCCAAGAGACCCAGTACTTC
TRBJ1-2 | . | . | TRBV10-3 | CAISESAGYGYTF | TGTGCCATCAGTGAGTCGGCCGGGTATGGCTACACCTTC
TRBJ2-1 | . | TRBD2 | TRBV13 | CASSFPIGLALDNEQFF | TGTGCCAGCAGTTTTCCTATTGGACTAGCCCTCGACAATGAGCAGTTCTTC
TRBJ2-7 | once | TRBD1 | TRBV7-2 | CASSWDRAAYEQYF | TGTGCCAGCAGTTGGGACAGGGCGGCCTACGAGCAGTACTTC
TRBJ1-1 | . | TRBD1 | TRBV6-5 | CASNRGPEAFF | TGTGCCAGCAACAGGGGACCTGAAGCTTTCTTT
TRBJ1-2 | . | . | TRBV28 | CASSFLGGYGYTF | TGTGCCAGCAGTTTTTTGGGGGGCTATGGCTACACCTTC
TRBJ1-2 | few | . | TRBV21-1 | CASSTRVSTSNYGYTF | TGTGCCAGCAGCACCAGGGTTAGCACCAGTAACTATGGCTACACCTTC